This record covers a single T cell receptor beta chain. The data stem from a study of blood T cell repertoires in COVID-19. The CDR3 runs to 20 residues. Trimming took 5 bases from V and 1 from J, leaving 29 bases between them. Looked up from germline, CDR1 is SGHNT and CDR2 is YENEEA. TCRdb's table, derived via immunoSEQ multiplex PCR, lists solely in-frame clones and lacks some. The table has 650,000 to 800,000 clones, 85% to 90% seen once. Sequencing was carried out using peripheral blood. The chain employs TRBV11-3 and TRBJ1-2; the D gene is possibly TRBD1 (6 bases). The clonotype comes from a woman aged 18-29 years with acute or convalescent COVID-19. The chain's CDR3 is CASSPAPLDSQPTYNYGYTF. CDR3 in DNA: TGTGCCAGCAGCCCGGCCCCTCTGGACAGTCAACCAACATATAACTATGGCTACACCTTC.